Listed below are T cell receptor beta chains from one sample, sequenced in a study of shared clonotypes between healthy human individuals. The method was immunoSEQ multiplex PCR; TCRdb's version includes in-frame clones alone and lacks a portion of them. The sample has roughly 2 million clones; 85% to 95% are singletons. Sequenced material: naive CD4+ T cells sorted from blood. The receptors come from a man younger than 30 in good health. Each CDR3 is given without its conserved first and last residue. A D gene is named only where the DNA matches it firmly. Rows may omit the clone size; those that give it use once, few, many or a size class.

D gene,J gene,V gene,clone size,CDR3 protein
.,TRBJ2-7,TRBV6-5,.,ASSYLGTSSYEQY
.,TRBJ1-4,TRBV27,.,ASKLSRTTNEKLF
.,TRBJ1-5,TRBV2,.,ASSEVNGNQPQH
.,TRBJ2-7,TRBV18,.,ASSRDQLSEQY
.,TRBJ1-1,TRBV19,.,ASRRTANTEAF
TRBD2,TRBJ2-3,TRBV19,.,ASRPTSGRDTQY
.,TRBJ2-3,TRBV11-2,once,ASSSGTDTQY
TRBD1,TRBJ1-2,TRBV7-9,.,ASSDTGGPFGYT
.,TRBJ2-5,TRBV6-1,.,ASSEGLGGTQY
.,TRBJ1-5,TRBV5-4,.,ASSLSGTNQPQH
TRBD2,TRBJ2-7,TRBV11-2,.,ASSLSIAGASYEQY
TRBD1,TRBJ1-2,TRBV30,.,AWSLTGDYGYT
.,TRBJ1-4,TRBV11-1,.,ASSFSPGATNEKLF
.,TRBJ1-6,TRBV12-5,.,ASGLILGGNSPLH
.,TRBJ2-7,TRBV10-3,.,ATRDTMIYEQY
.,TRBJ1-2,TRBV7-9,.,ASSLAASNYGYT